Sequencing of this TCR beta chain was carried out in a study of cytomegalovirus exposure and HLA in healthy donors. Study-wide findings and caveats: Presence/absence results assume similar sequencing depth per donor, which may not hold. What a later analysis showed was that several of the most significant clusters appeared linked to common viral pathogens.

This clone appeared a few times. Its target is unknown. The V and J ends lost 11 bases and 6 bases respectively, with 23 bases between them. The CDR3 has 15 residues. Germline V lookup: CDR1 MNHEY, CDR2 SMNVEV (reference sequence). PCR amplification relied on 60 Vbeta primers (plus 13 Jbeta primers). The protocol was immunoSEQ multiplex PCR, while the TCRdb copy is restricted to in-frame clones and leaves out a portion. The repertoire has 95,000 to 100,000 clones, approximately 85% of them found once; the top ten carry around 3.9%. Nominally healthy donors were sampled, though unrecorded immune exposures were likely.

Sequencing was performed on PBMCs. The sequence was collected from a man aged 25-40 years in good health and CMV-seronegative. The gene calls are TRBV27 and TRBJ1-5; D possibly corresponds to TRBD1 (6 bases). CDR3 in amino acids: CAAWSGGSGAQPQHF. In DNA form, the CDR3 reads TGTGCCGCCTGGTCGGGGGGATCGGGGGCTCAGCCCCAGCATTTT.